This T cell receptor (beta chain) originates from a study of T cells expressing NK-cell markers. Study-level information: Sorted T-cell subsets CD3+CD56+NKG2C+, CD3+CD56+NKG2C- and CD3+CD56-NKG2C+ were TCR beta-sequenced.

Reanalyzing the 5' RACE reads, TCRdb keeps one entry per CDR3 protein, without DNA. Its listing shows about 190,000 distinct CDR3 sequences. Germline V lookup: CDR1 DFQATT, CDR2 SNEGSKA (reference sequence). This CDR3 comprises 13 residues. Comment on this clonotype: Its antigen remains unidentified.

General observations from the study: The CD3+CD56-NKG2C+ fraction of several donors was also led by these clonotypes.

The sequence derives from a man aged 18-75 years in good health. The chain has TRBV20-1 and TRBJ2-7; TCRdb picks TRBD2, but there is no DNA to check that call. The sample taken for sequencing was blood T cells: a sorted CD56 or NKG2C T cell subset, CD4+ or CD8+ T cells, or bulk PBMC T cells (not recorded which). The CDR3 protein is CSARGPRDYEQYF.